This T cell receptor (beta chain) was captured in a study of blood T cell repertoires in COVID-19 (TCRdb year 2020). About the full investigation: Collaborator samples came from the United States, Italy and Spain and covered acute and convalescent phases of COVID-19. The material from the prospective study consisted of cDNA or gDNA derived from T cells, B-cell-depleted T cells, or PBMCs. The dataset comprised deeply sampled blood TCRbeta repertoires from subjects exposed to, actively infected with, or recovered from COVID-19. The repertoires were released in a freely available public database meant as a resource for research on the immune response to SARS-CoV-2. Samples were obtained from the ongoing ImmuneRACE study (first 160 participants) and from some 1,300 subjects provided by 6 global collaborators. The sample metadata nearly always contained a de-identified subject ID, COVID-19 status, age in years and sex. Where available, HLA class I and class II types were taken from metadata supplied by the sample provider and were not determined by assay-based typing. General findings and caveats noted by the study authors: Clinical and demographic metadata were provided uncurated, with the amount varying by source and participant.

Collaborating institutions collected whole blood in K2EDTA tubes following their own protocols. For TCRbeta analysis, collaborators shipped samples as frozen whole blood, isolated PBMCs, or DNA extracted from either of those sample types. Worth noting for this clone: Its target antigen remains unknown. Qualities for individual bases were not recorded, and no much larger clone is one base off.

The CDR3, from cysteine to phenylalanine, totals 15 residues. Only the CDR3 portion is preserved as DNA: 45 bases, with reading frame beginning at the first base. V is shortened by 3 bases, J by 10 bases, and the region joining them spans 19 bases. CDR1 and CDR2 are read off the germline V gene as KGHSH and LQKENI. The immunoSEQ Assay, a bias-controlled multiplex PCR, was used to amplify TCRbeta CDR3 regions from genomic DNA. For the original study's pipeline: Within the assay, amplification of reference gene primers was used to estimate how many nucleated cells each sample contained. To quantify the absolute abundance of each unique TCRbeta CDR3 rearrangement, sequence reads were collapsed and filtered. Productive Simpson clonality was computed per sample as the square root of Simpson's diversity index over productive rearrangements. Sourced from immuneACCESS, this table was stored by TCRdb with only in-frame sequences that have V and J called. A share of the clones is absent; for the studies checked, an unresolved V gene accounts for under half, and the remainder has no known explanation. The V and J calls and the clone size are those of that table, but D and trimming were determined from the DNA. For this sample the table gives about 23,000 clones, of which around 94% were detected only once. The ten largest make up under 4.5% of the sample.

The chain employs TRBV18 and TRBJ2-1; a tentative D match to TRBD2 spans 6 bases. The sequenced material came from peripheral blood. This clonotype was obtained from a woman in her fifties or sixties with active COVID-19. The nucleotides read TGTGCCAGCTCACCCACTAGCCTCGGGGGTGTAGAGCAGTTCTTC. Its product reads: CASSPTSLGGVEQFF.